The 4 T cell receptor beta chains presented below share a single source sample, sequenced in a study of CD8+CD57+ T cells in acquired aplastic anemia. Those patients picked for sequencing had displayed CD8+CD57+ cell expansion on flow cytometry. The TCR beta profiling, which covered VDJ combination and CDR3 sequence, was carried out using genomic DNA as the template. TCRdb re-called the reads through MiXCR, storing one row per CDR3 protein. The profile covers approximately 170,000 distinct CDR3 sequences, with approximately 51% appearing a single time and roughly 3.2% taken by the ten largest. Sequencing input: sorted CD4+, CD8+, or CD8+CD57+ T cells (not recorded which) from PBMCs. These receptors came from a human donor with aplastic anemia.

This clonotype was detected only a few times. The junction shows a germline mismatch at one end, possibly a read error. The chain uses TRBV13 and TRBJ2-1; 9 nucleotides line up with TRBD1. Germline assignment: CDR1 PRHDT and CDR2 FYEKMQ (reference sequence). The CDR3 sequence is 17 residues long. CDR3 protein: CASSLGPGTGLVNKQFF. The CDR3 nucleotides read TGTGCCAGCAGCTTAGGCCCCGGGACAGGGCTCGTCAATAAGCAGTTCTTC.

This clonotype was picked up many times. The J gene is TRBJ2-7, the V gene TRBV4-1, with 8 nucleotides matching TRBD1. CDR3 size: 17 residues. Losses at the gene ends were 1 base for V and 3 bases for J; bases not matched to a gene: 11. The V gene's germline CDR1 is MGHRA and CDR2 YSYEKL. The CDR3 region is CASSQVSSRQGFYEQYF. DNA of the CDR3: TGCGCCAGCAGCCAAGTTTCGTCACGACAGGGGTTCTACGAGCAGTACTTC.

Here the CDR3 DNA reads TGCAGTGCTAGAGATCGGGCTAGCGGGAGCGACTACGAGCAGTACGTC. Its translation: CSARDRASGSDYEQYV. The J gene is TRBJ2-7, the V gene TRBV20-1; 10 bases are shared with TRBD2. Trimming cost V 0 bases and J 3 bases; bases outside gene matches: 8. The CDR3 is made up of 16 amino acids. Germline CDR1 is DFQATT and CDR2 is SNEGSKA (reference sequence).

The chain employs TRBV15 and TRBJ1-1, with D tentatively TRBD1 (5 bases). Per the germline V gene, CDR1 is LNHNV and CDR2 is YYDKDF (reference sequence). This CDR3 contains 15 residues. V was clipped by 8 bases and J by 0 bases, with 16 bases between them. The CDR3 sequence is CATWDPDGMNTEAFF. CDR3 DNA sequence: TGTGCCACCTGGGACCCCGACGGAATGAACACTGAAGCTTTCTTT.